Included here is one T cell receptor beta chain sequence, with context. Clones were sequenced by immunoSEQ multiplex PCR, and TCRdb holds only the in-frame ones, with some missing. The sample lists more than 100,000 clones, over 80% occurring once. The data are from a study of blood T cell repertoires in COVID-19. The CDR3 covers 13 residues. Per the germline V gene, CDR1 is SGHTA and CDR2 is FQGTGA. Unmatched junction bases numbered 4, after V lost 5 bases and J lost 9 bases. The chain combines TRBV7-3 with TRBJ1-6; 7 nucleotides agree with TRBD1. The sample consisted of peripheral blood. This sequence originates from a woman aged 70 to 79 with acute or convalescent COVID-19. The chain's CDR3 is CASSQTGTSPLHF. CDR3 coding DNA: TGTGCCAGCAGCCAGACAGGGACTTCACCCCTCCACTTT.